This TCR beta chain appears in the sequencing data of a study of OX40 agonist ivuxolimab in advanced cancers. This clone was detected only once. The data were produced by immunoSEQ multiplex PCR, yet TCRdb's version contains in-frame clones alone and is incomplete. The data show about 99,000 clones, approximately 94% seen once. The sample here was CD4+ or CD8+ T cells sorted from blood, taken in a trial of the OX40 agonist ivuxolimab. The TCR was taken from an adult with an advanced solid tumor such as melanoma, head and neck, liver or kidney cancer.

The CDR3 spells CASSFPGGVDYGYTF. The CDR3 coding sequence is TGTGCCAGCAGCTTCCCAGGGGGCGTGGACTATGGCTACACCTTC. The chain is built from TRBV7-3 and TRBJ1-2; TRBD1 matches at 8 bases. The CDR3 covers 15 residues. Germline V gives CDR1 SGHTA, CDR2 FQGTGA. V lost 3 bases to trimming and J lost 3 bases; unmatched junction nucleotides: 6.